The 8 T cell receptor beta chains given below trace back to one sample, sequenced in a study of siplizumab effects on memory and regulatory T cells. TCRdb keeps only in-frame clones here, not all; method: immunoSEQ multiplex PCR. The sample gives around 86,000 clones, about 94% of which show up once; over 0.25% is in the top ten. Sequencing used non-Treg CD4+ T cells sorted from blood. The receptors come from a human donor in good health.

The chain uses TRBV11-3 and TRBJ2-3; D uncertain. The CDR3 totals 12 residues. The V gene lost 3 bases and the J gene lost 6 bases, with 7 bases spanning the gap. The V gene's germline CDR1 is SGHNT and CDR2 YENEEA. The CDR3 region has the DNA TGTGCCAGCAGCTTGTCGGCCGATACGCAGTATTTT. Amino acid sequence: CASSLSADTQYF.

The chain carries TRBV18 and TRBJ2-7, with D possibly TRBD1 on 5 matching bases. V was clipped by 3 bases and J by 0 bases, with 9 bases between them. This CDR3 spans 14 amino acids. Germline V lookup: CDR1 KGHSH, CDR2 LQKENI. Here the CDR3 DNA reads TGTGCCAGCTCACCTCAGGGCCTCTCCTACGAGCAGTACTTC. Translation: CASSPQGLSYEQYF.

The chain employs TRBV4-3 and TRBJ1-1, with a tentative D call TRBD1 (5 bases). The CDR3 spans 13 residues. With 5 bases removed from V and 4 bases from J, the gap between germline ends came to 11 bases. Germline assignment: CDR1 LGHNA and CDR2 YSLEER. CDR3 coding DNA: TGCGCCAGCAGCTATACCGGGGGCACTGAAGCTTTCTTT. This encodes CASSYTGGTEAFF.

The rearrangement joins TRBV5-1 to TRBJ2-5, with D perhaps matching TRBD1 or TRBD2 (5 bases each). This CDR3 contains 14 residues. V lost 2 bases to trimming and J lost 5 bases, with 13 bases between them. The V gene's germline CDR1 is SGHRS and CDR2 YFSETQ. The CDR3 nucleotides read TGCGCCAGCAGCTTAACGCAGGGACGCGAGACCCAGTACTTC. This sequence encodes CASSLTQGRETQYF.

The V call is TRBV25-1, the J call TRBJ2-1; D may be TRBD2 (5 bases). V gave up 5 bases and J gave up 8 bases, with 13 bases separating them. Germline assignment: CDR1 MGHDK and CDR2 SYGVNS. The CDR3 length is 13 residues. The CDR3 region has the DNA TGTGCCAGCAGTTCCCCTGGGCGGGATGAGCAGTTCTTC. Translating gives CASSSPGRDEQFF.

V is TRBV9 and J is TRBJ2-6; D might be TRBD1 or TRBD2, each matching 5 bases. The CDR3 totals 16 residues. V lost 4 bases and J 0 bases, leaving 11 bases between the germline ends. Germline CDR1 reads SGDLS; CDR2 reads YYNGEE. This chain's CDR3 is CASSKGPNSGANVLTF. In DNA form, the CDR3 reads TGTGCCAGCAGCAAGGGACCGAACTCTGGGGCCAACGTCCTGACTTTC.

The CDR3 DNA sequence: TGTGCCAGCAGCTTAGGCGGGAGTGGGGAATTGGGCGGGGAGCTGTTTTTT. The encoded protein is CASSLGGSGELGGELFF. The chain uses TRBV11-2 and TRBJ2-2; the match to TRBD2 covers 7 bases. There are 17 residues in the CDR3. Unmatched junction bases numbered 12, after V lost 1 base and J lost 7 bases. Germline CDR1 and CDR2: SGHAT and FQNNGV.

The chain uses TRBV5-4 and TRBJ1-2; tentatively, D is TRBD1 (6 bases). CDR3 length: 14 residues. Trimming shortened V by 4 bases and J by 4 bases, and 14 bases separated the two germline ends. Germline values: CDR1 SGHNT, CDR2 YYREEE (reference sequence). The CDR3 DNA sequence: TGTGCCAGCAGCCCCCGAGGGGGGTCCTATGGCTACACCTTC. This codes for CASSPRGGSYGYTF.